This TCR beta chain derives from a study of blood T cell repertoires in COVID-19. Sequenced by immunoSEQ multiplex PCR; TCRdb stores in-frame clones only, minus some. The repertoire holds fewer than 100,000 clones, with around 79% as singletons. The CDR3 is 19 amino acids. Germline CDR1 is SGHRS and CDR2 is YFSETQ. J lost 4 bases, V lost 3 bases, and 17 bases had no gene match. The rearrangement links TRBV5-1 to TRBJ1-2; 11 positions agree with TRBD1. Input material: peripheral blood. This TCR derives from a human donor in a cohort sampled during active COVID-19. As DNA, the CDR3 is TGCGCCAGCAGCTCGACACCAGCCGGGACAGGGGGGTTTGGCTATGGCTACACCTTC. Translation gives CASSSTPAGTGGFGYGYTF.